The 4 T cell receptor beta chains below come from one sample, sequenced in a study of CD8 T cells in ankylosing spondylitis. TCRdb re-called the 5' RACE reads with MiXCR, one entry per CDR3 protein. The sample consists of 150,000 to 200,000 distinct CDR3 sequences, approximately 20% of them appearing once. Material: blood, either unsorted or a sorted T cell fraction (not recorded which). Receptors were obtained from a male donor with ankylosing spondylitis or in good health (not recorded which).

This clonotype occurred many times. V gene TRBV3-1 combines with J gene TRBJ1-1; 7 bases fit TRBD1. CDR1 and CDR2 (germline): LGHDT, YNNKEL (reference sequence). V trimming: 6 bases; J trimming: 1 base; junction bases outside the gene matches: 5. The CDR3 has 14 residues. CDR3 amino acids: CASSYGQANTEAFF. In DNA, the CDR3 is TGTGCCAGCAGTTACGGACAGGCGAACACTGAAGCTTTCTTT.

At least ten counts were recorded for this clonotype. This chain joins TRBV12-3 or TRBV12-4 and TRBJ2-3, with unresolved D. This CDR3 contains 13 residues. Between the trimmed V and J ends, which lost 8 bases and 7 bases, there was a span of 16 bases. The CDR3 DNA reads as TGTGCCAGCTGCCCCGCCGCCGATTATACGCAGTATTTT. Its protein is CASCPAADYTQYF.

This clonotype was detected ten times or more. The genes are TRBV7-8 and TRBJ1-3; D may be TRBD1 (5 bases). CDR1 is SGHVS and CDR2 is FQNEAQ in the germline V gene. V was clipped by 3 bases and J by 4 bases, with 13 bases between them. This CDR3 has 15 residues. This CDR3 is CASSFAGQSGNTIYF. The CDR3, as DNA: TGTGCCAGCAGCTTCGCAGGGCAGTCCGGAAACACCATATATTTT. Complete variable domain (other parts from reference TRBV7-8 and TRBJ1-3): GAGVSQSPRYKVAKRGQDVALRCDPISGHVSLFWYQQALGQGPEFLTYFQNEAQLDKSGLPSDRFFAERPEGSVSTLKIQRTQQEDSAVYLCASSFAGQSGNTIYFGEGSWLTVV.

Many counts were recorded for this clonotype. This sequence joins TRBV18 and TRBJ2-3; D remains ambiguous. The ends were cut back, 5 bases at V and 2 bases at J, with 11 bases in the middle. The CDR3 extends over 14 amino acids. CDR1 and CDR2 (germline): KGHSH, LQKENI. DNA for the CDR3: TGTGCCAGCTCATCAGGACGAGACACAGATACGCAGTATTTT. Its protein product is CASSSGRDTDTQYF.